The clone carrying this TCR beta chain was counted at least ten times. Its antigen is not identified. Trimming removed 6 bases from V and 2 bases from J; junction bases left unmatched: 10. The CDR3 covers 16 residues. Germline CDR1 reads MNHEY; CDR2 reads SVGEGT. The source of the sample is a study of identical twins. Study-level results: Zero-insertion analyses might be partly confounded by invariant T cells like MAIT and iNKT. Among monozygotic twins, out-of-frame TCR alpha sharing exceeded what models predicted.

cDNA molecules carried unique molecular identifiers, and template switching added a universal primer site. TCRdb reprocessed the 5' RACE reads with MiXCR, giving one entry per CDR3 protein. Altogether some 710,000 distinct CDR3 sequences are present, 6% to 6.5% being singletons, with the ten largest covering 1.5% to 2%. This chain connects TRBV6-2 or TRBV6-3 to TRBJ2-7; 10 bases fit TRBD2. This receptor was taken from a man between 18 and 35 years old in good health. Sequenced sample: naive T cells sorted from blood. CDR3: CASRGASGSITYEQYF. For the CDR3, the DNA is TGTGCCAGCAGAGGGGCTAGCGGGAGCATCACCTACGAGCAGTACTTC.